One and the same sample provided the 22 T cell receptor beta chains below, sequenced in a study of identical twins. One entry per CDR3 protein results from TCRdb running MiXCR on the 5' RACE reads. The data contain about 700,000 distinct CDR3 sequences, roughly 6% of them singletons. Source material: naive T cells sorted from blood. The receptors derive from a man between 18 and 29 years old in good health.

As regards this clonotype: Relative to the germline gene, one junction end is altered; a read error may explain this. The chain couples TRBV6-1 to TRBJ2-3, with a possible D match to TRBD2 (6 bases). Germline V gene sequence: CDR1 MNHNS, CDR2 SASEGT. CDR3 length: 16 amino acids. The CDR3 DNA reads TGTGCCAGCAGTCCTATTGCGGGAATGAGCATAGATACGCAGTATTTT. Amino acids: CASSPIAGMSIDTQYF.

This clonotype was seen many times. This chain connects TRBV12-3 or TRBV12-4 to TRBJ2-7, with D possibly called TRBD1 or TRBD2 (6 bases each). V gave up 2 bases and J gave up 2 bases, with 16 bases separating them. The CDR3 loop spans 16 amino acids. The CDR3, as DNA: TGTGCCAGCAGTTTAAGGAGGGTGGACAGCCCCTACGAGCAGTACTTC. Its translation is CASSLRRVDSPYEQYF.

The CDR3 bases are TGTGCCAGCAGCTCTCTAATGGACAAAAACATTCAGTACTTC. Translation gives CASSSLMDKNIQYF. The chain recombines TRBV11-2 with TRBJ2-4, with D unresolved. V was shortened by 4 bases and J by 3 bases, with 10 bases between the two germline ends. This CDR3 comprises 14 residues. Per germline, CDR1 SGHAT and CDR2 FQNNGV. Combining the CDR3 with reference TRBV11-2 and TRBJ2-4 gives the whole variable domain EAGVAQSPRYKIIEKRQSVAFWCNPISGHATLYWYQQILGQGPKLLIQFQNNGVVDDSQLPKDRFSAERLKGVDSTLKIQPAKLEDSAVYLCASSSLMDKNIQYFGAGTRLSVL.

This clonotype was recorded many times. This chain connects TRBV10-3 to TRBJ2-7; TRBD1 agrees at 9 bases. Trimming cost V 2 bases and J 1 base; bases outside gene matches: 9. The CDR3 totals 17 residues. CDR1 is ENHRY, CDR2 SYGVKD, per germline. As DNA, the CDR3 is TGTGCCATCAGTGAGGGTATACCGGGACAGGGATCCTACGAGCAGTACTTC. It specifies CAISEGIPGQGSYEQYF.

The rearrangement joins TRBV7-9 to TRBJ2-3; D unresolved. Germline CDR1 and CDR2: SEHNR and FQNEAQ (reference sequence). The CDR3 spans 14 residues. V gave up 5 bases and J gave up 3 bases, with 12 bases separating them. The CDR3 DNA reads TGTGCCAGCAGCCCGGATCTAGGGACAGATACGCAGTATTTT. Translating it yields CASSPDLGTDTQYF.

This clonotype was seen at least ten times. The rearrangement links TRBV4-2 to TRBJ2-3; 7 nucleotides line up with TRBD2. This CDR3 comprises 18 residues. The germline CDR1 and CDR2 sequences are LGHNA and YNFKEQ. J was trimmed by 5 bases and V by 0 bases; bases with no gene match: 14. The CDR3 DNA sequence: TGTGCCAGCAGCCAAGATTTGGCGGGAGCGTCTCAGAAAGATACGCAGTATTTT. It encodes CASSQDLAGASQKDTQYF.

This clonotype was observed many times. The chain employs TRBV20-1 and TRBJ2-5, with 10 bases fitting TRBD2. Losses at the gene ends were 4 bases for V and 1 base for J; bases not matched to a gene: 9. Germline V CDR1 and CDR2: DFQATT, SNEGSKA (reference sequence). CDR3 length: 16 residues. CDR3 DNA sequence: TGCAGTGCTATAAACCCAAGCGGGAGGGCCCAAGAGACCCAGTACTTC. Translated, it gives CSAINPSGRAQETQYF.

This clonotype was found once. Possible read error: a much larger clone is one base away. The chain employs TRBV7-2 and TRBJ2-3; TRBD2 agrees at 8 bases. The CDR3 is 14 residues long. The V gene's germline CDR1 is SGHTA and CDR2 FQGNSA. CDR3 region: CASSLAGRVDMQYF. The CDR3 bases are TGTGCCAGCAGCTTAGCCGGGAGGGTAGATATGCAGTATTTT.

The sample holds many counts of this clonotype. The rearrangement links TRBV6-1 to TRBJ2-7; 8 bases are shared with TRBD1. The CDR3 is made up of 14 amino acids. The V and J ends lost 6 bases and 1 base, in that order; junction bases with no gene match: 5. Germline values: CDR1 MNHNS, CDR2 SASEGT. CDR3: CASRPGGRSYEQYF. DNA of the CDR3: TGTGCCAGCAGACCAGGGGGCCGGTCCTACGAGCAGTACTTC.

There are a few counts of this clonotype. The chain couples TRBV9 to TRBJ2-1, with D tentatively TRBD1 or TRBD2 (5 bases each). This CDR3 has 15 residues. V was shortened by 6 bases and J by 7 bases, with 20 bases between the two germline ends. Looked up from germline, CDR1 is SGDLS and CDR2 is YYNGEE. The CDR3 DNA follows: TGTGCCAGCACGGGGCCCGGGACCTCTTCTAATGAGCAGTTCTTC. As protein: CASTGPGTSSNEQFF.

In its sample, this clonotype was seen a few times. The chain uses TRBV18 and TRBJ2-3; 9 bases agree with TRBD2. With 3 bases clipped from V and 0 bases from J, the junction kept 10 bases outside the gene matches. Germline assignment: CDR1 KGHSH and CDR2 LQKENI. The CDR3 has 18 residues. The CDR3 nucleotides read TGTGCCAGCTCACCGATTACGGAGGGGACTAGCAGCACAGATACGCAGTATTTT. Translation gives CASSPITEGTSSTDTQYF.

This clonotype was recorded at least ten times. This chain uses TRBV29-1 with TRBJ2-1, with D perhaps being TRBD1 or TRBD2 (6 bases each). Trimming removed 3 bases at V and 9 bases at J, with 9 bases between. This CDR3 has 11 amino acids. Germline V CDR1 and CDR2: SQVTM, ANQGSEA. The CDR3 here is CSVDSGAEQFF. The CDR3 bases are TGCAGCGTTGATTCGGGGGCTGAGCAGTTCTTC.

The rearrangement uses TRBV5-1 and TRBJ1-4; D is unclear. Trimming stripped 8 bases from V and 7 bases from J, with 9 bases between. CDR3 size: 11 residues. CDR1 and CDR2 (germline): SGHRS, YFSETQ. The CDR3 protein is CARCSGEKLFF. The DNA for the CDR3 is TGCGCCAGATGCAGCGGTGAAAAACTGTTTTTT.

The chain uses TRBV7-9 and TRBJ2-6, with a possible D match to TRBD1 (6 bases). The CDR3 length is 16 residues. CDR1 is SEHNR and CDR2 is FQNEAQ in the germline V gene (reference sequence). Trimming left V 5 bases short and J 1 base short, with 12 bases between. The CDR3 sequence is CASSPGAVSGANVLTF. The CDR3 DNA follows: TGTGCCAGCAGCCCAGGGGCCGTTTCTGGGGCCAACGTCCTGACTTTC.

This clonotype came up many times. The V and J genes are TRBV9 and TRBJ2-3, with a tentative D call TRBD1 (5 bases). Germline-derived CDR1 and CDR2 are SGDLS and YYNGEE. The germline V and J ends were trimmed by 1 base and 1 base, with 13 bases remaining between them. The CDR3 covers 16 residues. The CDR3 reads CASSVTGRLGTDTQYF. CDR3 DNA: TGTGCCAGCAGCGTAACAGGCCGTCTAGGCACAGATACGCAGTATTTT.

In its sample, this clonotype was seen many times. The rearrangement uses TRBV12-3 or TRBV12-4 and TRBJ2-7, with unresolved D. This CDR3 region has 13 residues. Trimming pared 10 bases from V and 2 bases from J, leaving 15 bases between. The CDR3 reads CATTDPSTYEQYF. In DNA form, the CDR3 reads TGTGCCACTACGGACCCCTCGACCTACGAGCAGTACTTC.

This clonotype was recorded many times. The genes are TRBV12-3 or TRBV12-4 and TRBJ2-5; tentative D call: TRBD1 (5 bases). V lost 6 bases to trimming and J lost 4 bases, with 12 bases between them. There are 13 residues in the CDR3. CDR3 DNA: TGTGCCAGCAGACCCGACAGCATAGAGACCCAGTACTTC. Its translation is CASRPDSIETQYF.

The chain uses TRBV14 and TRBJ1-4; TRBD1 might be the D (6 bases). Germline CDR1 and CDR2: SGHDN and FVKESK. V shed 1 base and J shed 8 bases, with 17 bases lying between them. CDR3 length: 16 amino acids. The CDR3 DNA reads TGTGCCAGCAGCCAAGGGACAGCCACAGCGGGGGAAAAACTGTTTTTT. This translates into CASSQGTATAGEKLFF.

The V call is TRBV29-1, the J call TRBJ2-2; D could derive from TRBD1 or TRBD2 (5 bases each). The ends were cut back, 6 bases at V and 4 bases at J, with 18 bases in the middle. The germline gives CDR1 SQVTM, CDR2 ANQGSEA. This CDR3 is 15 amino acids long. The CDR3 sequence: CSVPGQGGTTGELFF. The CDR3 bases are TGCAGCGTACCGGGGCAGGGTGGGACCACCGGGGAGCTGTTTTTT.

This clonotype was detected many times. V and J are TRBV2 and TRBJ1-1; 9 bases are shared with TRBD1. In germline, CDR1 is SNHLY, CDR2 FYNNEI. V lost 8 bases to trimming and J lost 1 base; unmatched junction nucleotides: 8. The CDR3 has 15 residues. DNA for the CDR3: TGTGCCAGCCTCCCGGGACAGGGTGGGAACACTGAAGCTTTCTTT. It yields the protein CASLPGQGGNTEAFF.

This chain links TRBV19 with TRBJ2-1; 9 bases are a match to TRBD2. From germline, CDR1 is LNHDA and CDR2 SQIVND (reference sequence). After removal of 1 base from V and 3 bases from J, the junction contained 4 bases not matched to a gene. The CDR3 consists of 16 residues. The CDR3 region is CASSIGLAVNYNEQFF. Written as DNA, the CDR3 is TGTGCCAGTAGTATAGGACTAGCGGTAAACTACAATGAGCAGTTCTTC.

Only a few counts were recorded for this clonotype. The chain uses TRBV12-3 or TRBV12-4 and TRBJ2-7; TRBD1 matches 9 bases. Unmatched junction bases numbered 11, after V lost 6 bases and J lost 5 bases. This CDR3 comprises 15 residues. The CDR3 nucleotides are TGTGCCAGCAGCGCCACTAGGACAGGGGAGGACGAGCAGTACTTC. Protein product: CASSATRTGEDEQYF.